The T cell receptor beta chain described here comes from a study of OX40 agonist ivuxolimab in advanced cancers. Sequencing was performed with immunoSEQ multiplex PCR; in TCRdb, only in-frame clones are kept and a portion is missing. Here the sample spans just over 90,000 clones, about 92% being singletons. Germline trimming cut 5 bases from V and 4 bases from J; bases unmatched to any gene: 10. CDR3 length: 15 residues. Per the germline V gene, CDR1 is MGHRA and CDR2 is YSYEKL. General study points: There were, on average, more expanded clones in CD8+ T cells than in CD4+.

With regard to this clone: Its target is not known.

The chain has TRBV4-1 and TRBJ1-2; 7 nucleotides match TRBD1. Sequencing used CD4+ or CD8+ T cells sorted from blood, obtained in a trial of the OX40 agonist ivuxolimab. The receptor's source is an adult with an advanced solid tumor such as melanoma, head and neck, liver or kidney cancer. The CDR3 protein is CASSLRDSSFYGYTF. The CDR3 DNA sequence: TGCGCCAGCAGCTTACGGGACAGTAGTTTCTATGGCTACACCTTC.